This T cell receptor beta chain emerged from a study of cytomegalovirus exposure and HLA in healthy donors listed by TCRdb under 2017. Concerning the study at large: An earlier analysis of fewer than 750 of the donors reported approximately 300 Gb of sequence data and 95 million to 140 million unique TCR beta sequences obtained from about 170 million T cells. Approximately 300 gigabases of sequencing data and around 85 million unique TCR sequences made up an early release that covered 640 HLA-typed donors. Of the approximately 400 genotyped donors, 65% to 90% fell in the genetic ancestry cluster associated with self-reported Caucasian donors. The study was designed to test whether signatures of past pathogen exposure could be identified by cataloging public T cell receptors. The study profiled the T cell repertoires of hundreds of subjects by immunosequencing and related them to cytomegalovirus serostatus. Along with the roughly 710-subject first cohort, a separate validation cohort of some 130 different subjects was used. To predict cytomegalovirus infection status, the study brought together high-throughput TCR immunosequencing, statistical association of individual TCRs with disease status, and machine learning. To study patterns of TCR occurrence, a later analysis re-analyzed previously published TCR beta repertoires from 500 to 850 donors and added high-resolution HLA genotyping. The later analysis used no new phenotypic data to find candidate immune exposures, relying instead on TCR beta sequences and their occurrence across donors. In an earlier analysis of a few hundred of the donors, high-throughput TCR beta sequencing was used to judge whether each TCR beta V gene segment behaved as functional or pseudogenic. Donor age, sex, ethnicity and CMV serostatus were collected together with the repertoire data. A later genetic analysis took genome-wide SNP genotypes for about 55% of the roughly 670 donors and used that subset as a discovery cohort. All discovery cohort repertoires had been generated using a single sequencing platform. HLA typing covered class I and class II loci at four-digit resolution. Typing coverage differed by locus: A, B, C, DRB1 and DQB1 were typed in roughly 629-630 donors, DQA1 in 522, DPA1 in 600 to 610, and DPB1 in just under 480. A few DR-DQ haplotypes were treated as single units for association and clustering because of strong linkage in the cohort. Among 398 genotyped donors of the cohort, an average of approximately 240,000 unique TCR beta nucleotide sequences were sequenced per donor, roughly 18% of them non-productive. What the authors observed across the whole study: According to a later analysis, parvovirus B19, influenza, CMV and Epstein-Barr virus appeared linked to several top co-occurrence clusters. Because counts were too low, 15 to 20 rarely observed V segments, including chromosome 9 orphons, were excluded from the earlier analysis of some 540 of the donors. Because HLA typing was missing for some donors at each locus, association tests included only the typed subset. The study gave a list of around 170 TCR beta chains associated with cytomegalovirus. For the cohort, immune exposure information was limited to CMV serostatus. A further reported finding was that TCR beta sequences accurately predicted the HLA-A and HLA-B alleles for most subjects in the first cohort. The presence/absence analyses assumed that sequencing depth was roughly uniform across donors, and that assumption may not be true. The 87-base-pair reads could not distinguish some IMGT-functional V segments, including TRBV6-2 and TRBV6-3, so those segments were excluded. It was suggested by the authors that the approach could potentially be generalized to other disease states and immunological phenotypes. In a later analysis, HLA-associated TCR beta chains showed more clonal expansion and lower generation probabilities than non-associated chains that were equally common. In vitro tests confirmed that a few of the cytomegalovirus-associated TCR beta chains recognize cytomegalovirus antigens. In this cohort, only TCR beta chains were sequenced, and detectable features were limited by the absence of alpha or paired-chain data. Broadly in line with IMGT annotations, most TCR beta V segments showed up in productive rearrangements about 87% or about 30% of the time in an earlier analysis of 587 of the donors. Most TCR sequences were seen in very few donors, while some public TCRs were found in many individuals. Most CMV-associated TCR beta chains appeared to be HLA-restricted in a later analysis, and the HLA associations seemed to be driven largely by CMV exposure. Specific HLA alleles were associated with roughly 17,000 TCR beta sequences at a false discovery rate of 0.05 in a later analysis. When HLA alleles, especially DR and DQ, strongly co-occurred, TCR associations were difficult to assign to individual alleles. A cluster of highly shared sequence variants was judged likely to represent a technical artifact of the sequencing pipeline. In a later genetic analysis, a missense DCLRE1C variant was associated with V-gene and J-gene trimming of TCR beta chains, and the association was replicated in an independent cohort. Correlated functional status among segregating V segments might be attributable to linkage disequilibrium, but an unknown experimental factor could not be ruled out. A later analysis found that TCR association rates varied across HLA loci, with DRB1 alleles showing the most associated TCRs and HLA-C alleles the fewest. The classifier was reported to diagnose cytomegalovirus status with high specificity and sensitivity in both the original and validation cohorts. Compared with the approximately 670-donor mean, donors in an Asian-associated ancestry cluster had fewer N-insertions in productive TCRs, according to a later genetic analysis.

In regard to this clone: Its antigen target is currently unknown. Base qualities are missing; no much larger clone stands one base away.

The library was prepared using the immunoSEQ multiplex PCR assay. For the multiplex PCR, a mixture combining 60 forward primers for TCR Vbeta segments and 13 reverse primers for TCR Jbeta segments was used. Amplification of the CDR3 region of rearranged TCR beta genes was performed with a multiplex PCR assay on genomic DNA. Amplified TCR beta libraries were sequenced as 87-base-pair reads on the Illumina HiSeq System. In the source study's methods: Across the roughly 640 repertoires, a later analysis counted tens of millions of unique TCR beta chains, approximately 10 million of which were shared by at least two donors. Raw reads were error-corrected and collapsed into unique sequences with a nearest-neighbor algorithm that merged closely related sequences to remove PCR and sequencing errors. V, D and J gene segments were assigned by aligning CDR3 sequences to IMGT reference sequences. For a sequence to be retained, a match of at least six nucleotides was required to both a V gene segment and a J gene segment. A rearrangement counted as productive if the CDR3 had no stop codons and remained in frame with V and J, and every other rearrangement counted as non-productive. CDR3 was defined by IMGT convention, running from the second conserved V-encoded cysteine to the conserved J-encoded phenylalanine. The earlier analysis of some 600 of the donors excluded sequences that lacked an unambiguous match to a single V gene segment. An earlier analysis of 500 to 600 of the donors classified V segments as functional when productive rearrangements were above 56.7% and as segregating when the standard deviation between donors was above 5%. A statistical classification framework was built to diagnose cytomegalovirus status from the catalog of TCR beta chain sequences. A later analysis assigned V and J genes by comparing TCR nucleotide sequences with IMGT/GENE-DB human TR gene sequences. The TCRdist pipeline was used in a later analysis to assign CDR3 sequences and most-parsimonious VDJ recombination scenarios. In a later analysis, every TCR beta chain was defined by the combination of its CDR3 amino acid sequence and its V-gene family, and reads without a unique V-gene family were dropped. In a later analysis, around 650 highly shared, low-generation-probability nucleotide sequences were removed to address suspected cross-contamination and a sequencing artifact. In a later analysis, a clonal expansion index for each public chain was calculated from normalized within-repertoire ranks of inferred template counts. In a later analysis, generation probabilities were computed with a VDJ recombination model fitted to out-of-frame rearrangements, and the resulting probabilities were checked against IGoR. Hypergeometric tests were used in a later analysis to score TCR-TCR, TCR-HLA and TCR-CMV co-occurrence, with a repertoire-size bias correction applied to the TCR pairs. False discovery rates were estimated in a later analysis by permuting HLA or CMV assignments 20 times. A later analysis grouped co-occurring TCRs with DBSCAN, adding TCRdist sequence similarity when clustering within HLA-allele-positive subsets. Repertoires with fewer than 30,000 or more than 120,000 public chains were left out of co-occurrence clustering, as were a handful of repertoires with anomalous nucleotide sharing. The table comes from immuneACCESS by way of TCRdb, which keeps in-frame sequences with V and J called. Part of the clones is missing from these tables; in studies checked, under half for an unresolved V gene and the rest for unknown reasons. Clone size and the V and J calls come from that table; the DNA yielded D and trimming. The table for this sample lists some 70,000 clones; approximately 58% of them were counted only once. Around 3% of the sample rests with the top ten.

Relative to germline, V is missing 1 base and J is missing 1 base, with 7 bases of the junction outside any gene match. CDR1 and CDR2 were assigned from the germline V gene as SGHTA and FQGNSA. Including cysteine and phenylalanine, the CDR3 has 18 amino acids. Just the 54-base CDR3 DNA is kept, in frame starting at base 1. The cohort comprised approximately 700 healthy bone marrow donors. All cohort members were sampled while nominally healthy, although unrecorded immune exposures were likely present. The donor tested CMV seronegative and was one of the 352 seronegative cohort members. A peripheral blood sample was provided by each donor, and peripheral blood mononuclear cells were used for TCR beta sequencing. Genomic DNA extraction from the blood cell samples was performed with the Qiagen DNeasy Blood Extraction Kit.

The receptor was isolated from a woman between 50 and 59 years old in good health and CMV-seronegative. The rearrangement combines TRBV7-2 with TRBJ2-2; 9 junctional bases match TRBD2. Sequenced sample: PBMCs. The CDR3 reads as follows: CASSLGAASGKNTGELFF. The DNA sequence is TGTGCCAGCAGCTTAGGAGCGGCTAGCGGGAAGAACACCGGGGAGCTGTTTTTT.